This T cell receptor (beta chain) was observed in a study of cytomegalovirus exposure and HLA in healthy donors. Across the study: Findings of an earlier analysis included around 100 million unique TCR beta sequences from around 180 million T cells. As released early, the data held approximately 80 million unique TCRs from HLA-typed donors. Study-level findings and limits: According to an earlier analysis, most TCR beta V segments yielded productive rearrangements about 87% or about 30% of the time.

Comment on this clone: The antigen is not known. This CDR3 is also generated by other DNA sequences in the sample.

The PCR made use of 60 Vbeta and 13 Jbeta primers. Here immunoSEQ multiplex PCR was the method, and the copy in TCRdb shows in-frame clones only, minus some. The table includes fewer than 200,000 clones, 73% detected once. The source material was PBMCs. This TCR came from a young woman in good health and CMV-seropositive.

CDR3 sequence: CASSQAGGGNQPQHF. CDR3 DNA sequence: TGTGCCAGCAGCCAAGCGGGGGGGGGCAATCAGCCCCAGCATTTT. The chain links TRBV4-2 to TRBJ1-5; possibly TRBD1 for D (5 bases). CDR1 and CDR2 (germline): LGHNA, YNFKEQ. This CDR3 spans 15 amino acids. V was cut by 1 base and J by 2 bases, with 9 bases left in between.